The sequence of this TCR beta chain was determined in a study of beta chain features in type 1 diabetes. Sampling consisted of one heparinised blood draw per donor, averaging about 110 mL. CDR1 is SGHTA, CDR2 FQGNSA, per germline. Trimming took 6 bases from V and 3 from J, leaving 11 bases between them. CDR3 length: 13 residues. The study's findings and limits: Among patients with Type 1 diabetes, TCRB CDR3s were moderately but significantly shorter in every one of the four CD4+ subsets. Patients with type 1 diabetes carried fewer insertions and had more deletions at their VDJ junctions.

This clone was seen a handful of times. Its antigen is currently unknown. Every bit of the isolated RNA underwent reverse transcription, so sequencing read expressed TCRB transcripts. Profiled with immunoSEQ multiplex PCR; TCRdb holds only in-frame clones, not every one. The sample gives 640,000 or so clones, about 14% of which show up once; 0.04% is in the top ten. The rearrangement joins TRBV7-2 to TRBJ2-5; D perhaps matches TRBD1 (6 bases). Sequenced: naive CD4+ T cells from blood. The source is a young man with type 1 diabetes. Here the CDR3 reads CASSRNREETQYF. The CDR3 DNA follows: TGTGCCAGCAGTCGGAACAGGGAAGAGACCCAGTACTTC. The variable domain in full, with the rest retrieved from reference TRBV7-2 and TRBJ2-5, is GAGVSQSPSNKVTEKGKDVELRCDPISGHTALYWYRQSLGQGLEFLIYFQGNSAPDKSGLPSDRFSAERTGGSVSTLTIQRTQQEDSAVYLCASSRNREETQYFGPGTRLLVL.